This is a list of T cell receptor beta chains from one sample in a study of early T cells in non-severe SARS-CoV-2 infection. TCRdb re-analysed the 5' RACE reads in MiXCR, keeping a single row per CDR3 protein. The table has 110,000 or so distinct CDR3 sequences, about 12% seen once. Sequenced: whole blood. The receptors were gathered from an adult who was a healthcare worker with PCR-confirmed SARS-CoV-2 infection or an uninfected control (not recorded which). The CDR3 runs from the conserved cysteine through the conserved F or W. The D gene is left open where the match is weak. The listing skips clone size in some rows; elsewhere it reads once, few, many or a size class.

length	size	V	J	D	CDR3	DNA
14	NA	TRBV10-1	TRBJ2-7	NA	CASSESGRSDEQYF	TGCGCCAGCAGTGAGTCGGGCAGGAGCGACGAGCAGTACTTC
16	many	TRBV20-1	TRBJ2-3	NA	CSAPIDVSGSTDTQYF	TGCAGTGCCCCCATAGACGTTAGCGGTAGCACAGATACGCAGTATTTT
14	NA	TRBV3-1	TRBJ2-2	NA	CASSQPIHTGELFF	TGTGCCAGCAGCCAACCCATCCACACCGGGGAGCTGTTTTTT
12	many	TRBV28	TRBJ1-6	NA	CASSSGGSPLHF	TGTGCCAGCAGCTCCGGAGGGTCACCCCTCCACTTT
15	many	TRBV14	TRBJ2-1	NA	CASSPERGDYNEQFF	TGTGCCAGCAGCCCAGAAAGGGGGGACTACAATGAGCAGTTCTTC
12	NA	TRBV20-1	TRBJ2-7	NA	CSATRDNHEQYF	TGCAGTGCTACACGGGACAACCACGAGCAGTACTTC
10	NA	TRBV29-1	TRBJ2-1	NA	CSVEGQGQFF	TGCAGCGTTGAGGGTCAGGGGCAGTTCTTC
15	few	TRBV28	TRBJ2-2	TRBD1	CASSYLTGVGGELFF	TGTGCCAGCAGTTACCTGACAGGGGTTGGCGGGGAGCTGTTTTTT
12	few	TRBV5-1	TRBJ2-3	NA	CASALPGDTQYF	TGCGCCAGCGCGCTGCCCGGGGATACGCAGTATTTT
14	few	TRBV7-2	TRBJ2-1	TRBD2	CASSSLAGRNEQFF	TGTGCCAGCAGCTCCCTAGCGGGGCGGAATGAGCAGTTCTTC
17	medium-sized	TRBV20-1	TRBJ2-6	TRBD2	CSARSGTTGSGANVLTF	TGCAGTGCTAGATCCGGGACTACGGGCTCTGGGGCCAACGTCCTGACTTTC
16	NA	TRBV3-1	TRBJ2-5	TRBD2	CASSQGASGGVETQYF	TGTGCCAGCAGCCAAGGGGCTAGCGGGGGGGTTGAGACCCAGTACTTC
17	few	TRBV15	TRBJ1-5	NA	CATSRASHKGGNQPQHF	TGTGCCACCAGCAGGGCCTCTCATAAGGGGGGCAATCAGCCCCAGCATTTT
17	many	TRBV5-1	TRBJ2-3	TRBD1	CASSLEGPGGATDTQYF	TGCGCCAGCAGCTTGGAGGGGCCAGGGGGCGCAACAGATACGCAGTATTTT
13	many	TRBV12-3/TRBV12-4	TRBJ1-1	NA	CASSQAANTEAFF	TGTGCCAGCAGCCAAGCCGCGAACACTGAAGCTTTCTTT
15	NA	TRBV20-1	TRBJ2-5	TRBD2	CSASLAGRRGETQYF	TGCAGTGCTAGTTTAGCGGGACGGCGAGGGGAGACCCAGTACTTC
15	NA	TRBV7-3	TRBJ2-2	NA	CASSKGPPNTGELFF	TGTGCCAGCTCTAAAGGACCCCCGAACACCGGGGAGCTGTTTTTT
14	NA	TRBV6-2/TRBV6-3	TRBJ2-7	NA	CASTGGDLLQEQYF	TGTGCCAGCACAGGCGGGGATCTACTTCAGGAGCAGTACTTC
16	few	TRBV11-1	TRBJ2-4	NA	CASSLSQGIAKNIQYF	TGTGCCAGCAGCTTGTCCCAGGGGATAGCCAAAAACATTCAGTACTTC
16	few	TRBV6-1	TRBJ2-5	NA	CASSATTGSQGGTQYF	TGTGCCAGCAGTGCGACTACAGGGTCCCAGGGGGGGACCCAGTACTTC